This TCR beta chain was observed in a study of shared clonotypes between healthy human individuals. In germline, CDR1 is MRHNA, CDR2 SNTAGT. Deletions cut 6 bases from V and 1 base from J, with 9 bases between. This CDR3 is 13 amino acids long. Replicate sorted-subset PCRs were loaded with around 200 ng DNA, 31,000 or so T cell genomes. Sequencing was performed with immunoSEQ multiplex PCR; in TCRdb, only in-frame clones are kept and a portion is missing. The table shows some 500,000 clones, with 90% to 96% occurring only once. Details on this clone: Its cognate antigen is unknown.

Broader study findings: Several donors had about 5.1% of their naive CD4 clonotypes in common.

The material sequenced was naive CD4+ T cells sorted from blood. Noted subset: CD45RA+ positively selected. This clonotype originated in a woman aged 25 to 45 in good health. This chain joins TRBV6-4 and TRBJ1-1, with D possibly matching TRBD1 (5 bases). The CDR3 region is CASRLTGNTEAFF. The CDR3, as DNA: TGTGCCAGCAGACTAACAGGGAACACTGAAGCTTTCTTT.